This T cell receptor (beta chain) was sequenced during a study of blood T cell repertoires in COVID-19. Study-level information: Acute and convalescent COVID-19 specimens originated in the United States, Italy and Spain. From T cells, B-cell-depleted T cells, or PBMCs came the material, which was cDNA or gDNA.

The CDR3 spans 17 residues. Trimming at V came to 0 bases and at J to 3 bases, leaving 7 bases not matched to a gene. The V gene's germline CDR1 is SGHVS and CDR2 FQNEAQ. As handled by the study authors: Reference gene primers were amplified, and this amplification served to estimate nucleated cell counts. Clones were sequenced by immunoSEQ multiplex PCR, and TCRdb holds only the in-frame ones, with some missing. Clone size and V and J calls were adopted from that table, with D and trimming inferred from the DNA. Of under 85,000 clones listed, roughly 90% are singletons. This chain joins TRBV7-8 and TRBJ2-3, with 9 bases aligning to TRBD1. This TCR derives from a man aged 45-65 years with acute or convalescent COVID-19. The sample consisted of peripheral blood. The CDR3 spells CASSLARRQGGTDTQYF. The CDR3 DNA is TGTGCCAGCAGCTTAGCCCGACGACAGGGGGGTACAGATACGCAGTATTTT.